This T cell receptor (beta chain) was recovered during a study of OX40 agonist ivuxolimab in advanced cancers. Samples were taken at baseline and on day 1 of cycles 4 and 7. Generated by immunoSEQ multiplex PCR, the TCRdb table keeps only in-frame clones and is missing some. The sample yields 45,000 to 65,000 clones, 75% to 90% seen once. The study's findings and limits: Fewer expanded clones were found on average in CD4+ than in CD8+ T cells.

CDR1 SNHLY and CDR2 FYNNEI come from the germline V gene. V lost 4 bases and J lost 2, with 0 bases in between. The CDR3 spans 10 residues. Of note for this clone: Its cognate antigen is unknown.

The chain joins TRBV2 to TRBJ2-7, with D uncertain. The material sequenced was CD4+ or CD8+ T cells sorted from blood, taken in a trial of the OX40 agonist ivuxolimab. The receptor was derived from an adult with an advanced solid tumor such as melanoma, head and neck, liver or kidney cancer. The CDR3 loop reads CASSAYEQYF. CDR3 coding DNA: TGTGCCAGCAGTGCCTACGAGCAGTACTTC.